The T cell receptor beta chain described here comes from a study of blood T cell repertoires in COVID-19. The authors' processing: Scientists estimated how many nucleated cells there were by amplifying reference gene primers. Generated by immunoSEQ multiplex PCR, the TCRdb table keeps only in-frame clones and is missing some. V, J and clone size reflect that table, while D and trimming were determined from the DNA. The table includes under 200,000 clones, around four fifths detected once. The CDR3 contains 14 residues. Trimming shortened V by 5 bases and J by 5 bases, and 13 bases separated the two germline ends. Germline V gene data show CDR1 as SGHTA and CDR2 as FQGNSA.

The sequence was obtained from a man aged 30 to 39 with active or convalescent COVID-19. Sequenced input: peripheral blood. The genes are TRBV7-2 and TRBJ2-1; D is unresolved. DNA of the CDR3: TGTGCCAGCAGCAACCTCGGGTCTGACAATGAGCAGTTCTTC. Translated, it gives CASSNLGSDNEQFF.